Each of the 3 T cell receptor beta chains below was sequenced from the same sample in a study of blood T cell repertoires in COVID-19. Sequencing was performed with immunoSEQ multiplex PCR; in TCRdb, only in-frame clones are kept and a portion is missing. The repertoire holds about 110,000 clones, with 80% to 90% as singletons. Material: peripheral blood. The receptors originated from a woman of 80 years or more with acute or convalescent COVID-19.

This clone was seen a single time. The genes are TRBV5-1 and TRBJ2-2; D unresolved. V dropped 0 bases and J dropped 7 bases, with 13 bases sitting between them. Germline lookup yields CDR1 SGHRS and CDR2 YFSETQ. The CDR3 loop spans 15 amino acids. The CDR3 reads CASSLASLVGGELFF. The DNA for the CDR3 is TGCGCCAGCAGCTTGGCCTCCCTAGTCGGCGGGGAGCTGTTTTTT. The full variable domain, with the rest looked up from reference TRBV5-1 and TRBJ2-2, is KAGVTQTPRYLIKTRGQQVTLSCSPISGHRSVSWYQQTPGQGLQFLFEYFSETQRNKGNFPGRFSGRQFSNSRSEMNVSTLELGDSALYLCASSLASLVGGELFFGEGSRLTVL.

The chain is built from TRBV27 and TRBJ2-5; a possible D gene is TRBD1 (6 bases). Germline CDR1 reads MNHEY; CDR2 reads SMNVEV (reference sequence). This CDR3 comprises 16 residues. V lost 5 bases and J lost 7, with 23 bases in between. CDR3 sequence: CASSPIGTRKEGTQYF. The CDR3 DNA follows: TGTGCCAGCAGTCCCATCGGGACACGAAAGGAAGGGACCCAGTACTTC.

The gene calls are TRBV7-9 and TRBJ1-2, with 7 nucleotides matching TRBD1. After removal of 4 bases from V and 4 bases from J, the junction contained 6 bases not matched to a gene. Per the germline V gene, CDR1 is SEHNR and CDR2 is FQNEAQ (reference sequence). The CDR3 extends over 14 amino acids. Here the CDR3 DNA reads TGTGCCAGCAGCTCCGACAGGGCGGGCTATGGCTACACCTTC. Its translation: CASSSDRAGYGYTF.